This T cell receptor beta chain was found in a study of cytomegalovirus exposure and HLA in healthy donors. This clone appeared a few times. Its specificity is unknown. This CDR3 is built from 17 residues. V was clipped by 1 base and J by 0 bases; unmatched bases: 5. The germline V gene encodes CDR1 LGHNA and CDR2 YSLEER. General study findings and limits: Reported findings show TCR beta sequences accurately forecast HLA-A and HLA-B alleles in most subjects.

A multiplex PCR was run with 60 Vbeta primers and 13 Jbeta primers. Repertoires were generated with immunoSEQ multiplex PCR, while TCRdb's copy carries only in-frame clones and drops some. This table holds 150,000 to 200,000 clones, about four fifths found once. This sequence joins TRBV4-3 and TRBJ2-2; 7 bases line up with TRBD1. Sequenced sample: PBMCs. The sequence derives from a woman aged 50 to 65 in good health and CMV-seronegative. The CDR3 nucleotides are TGCGCCAGCAGCCAAGTCATCGGGACAGCGAACACCGGGGAGCTGTTTTTT. Its protein product is CASSQVIGTANTGELFF.